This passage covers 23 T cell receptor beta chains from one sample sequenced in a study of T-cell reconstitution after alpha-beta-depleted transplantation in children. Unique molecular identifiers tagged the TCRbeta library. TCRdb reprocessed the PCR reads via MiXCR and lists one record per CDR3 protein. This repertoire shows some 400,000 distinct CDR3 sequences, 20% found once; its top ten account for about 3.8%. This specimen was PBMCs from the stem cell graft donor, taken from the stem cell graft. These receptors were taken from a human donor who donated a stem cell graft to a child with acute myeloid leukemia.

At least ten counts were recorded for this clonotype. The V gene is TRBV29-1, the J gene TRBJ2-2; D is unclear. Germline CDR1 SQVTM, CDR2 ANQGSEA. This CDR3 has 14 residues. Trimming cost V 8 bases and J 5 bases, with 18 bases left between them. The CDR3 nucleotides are TGCAGCTATAACCGCCTCGGTGGGACCGGGGAGCTGTTTTTT. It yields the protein CSYNRLGGTGELFF.

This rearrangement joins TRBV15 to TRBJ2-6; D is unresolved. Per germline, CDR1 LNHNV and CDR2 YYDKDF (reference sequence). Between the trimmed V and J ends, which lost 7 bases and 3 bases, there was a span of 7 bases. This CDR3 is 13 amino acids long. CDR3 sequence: CATTKNGANVLTF. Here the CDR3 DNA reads TGTGCCACCACCAAAAATGGGGCCAACGTCCTGACTTTC.

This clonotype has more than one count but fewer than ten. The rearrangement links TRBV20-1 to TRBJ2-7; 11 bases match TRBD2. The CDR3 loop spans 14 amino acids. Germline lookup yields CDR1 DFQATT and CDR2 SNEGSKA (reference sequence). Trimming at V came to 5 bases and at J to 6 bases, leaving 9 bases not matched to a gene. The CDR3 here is CSASPSSGRSEQYF. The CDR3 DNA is TGCAGTGCTTCCCCGTCTAGCGGGAGGAGCGAGCAGTACTTC.

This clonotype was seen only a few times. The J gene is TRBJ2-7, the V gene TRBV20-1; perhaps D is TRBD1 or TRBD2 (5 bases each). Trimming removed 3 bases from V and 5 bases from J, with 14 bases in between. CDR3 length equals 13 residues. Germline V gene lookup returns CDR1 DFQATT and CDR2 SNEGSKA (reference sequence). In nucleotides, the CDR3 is TGCAGTGCTAGTGGCCAGGGAGTTAACGAGCAGTACTTC. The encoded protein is CSASGQGVNEQYF.

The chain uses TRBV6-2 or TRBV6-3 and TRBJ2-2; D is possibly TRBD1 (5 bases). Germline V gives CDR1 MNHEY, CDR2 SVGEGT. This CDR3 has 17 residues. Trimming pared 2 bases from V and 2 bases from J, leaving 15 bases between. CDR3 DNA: TGTGCCAGCAGTTACCTGATTGCCAGGGCAAACACCGGGGAGCTGTTTTTT. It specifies CASSYLIARANTGELFF.

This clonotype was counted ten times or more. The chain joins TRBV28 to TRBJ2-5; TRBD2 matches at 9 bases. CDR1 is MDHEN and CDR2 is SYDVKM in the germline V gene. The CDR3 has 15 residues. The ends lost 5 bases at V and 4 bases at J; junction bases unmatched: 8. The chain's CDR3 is CASSLGLARGETQYF. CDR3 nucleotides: TGTGCCAGCAGTCTGGGACTAGCCAGGGGAGAGACCCAGTACTTC.

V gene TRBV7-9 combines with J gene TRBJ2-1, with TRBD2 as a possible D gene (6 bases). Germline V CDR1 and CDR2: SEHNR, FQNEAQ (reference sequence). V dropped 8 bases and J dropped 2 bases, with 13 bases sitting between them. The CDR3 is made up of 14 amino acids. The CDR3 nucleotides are TGTGCCAGCCGTCTAGCGACAACCTACAATGAGCAGTTCTTC. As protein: CASRLATTYNEQFF. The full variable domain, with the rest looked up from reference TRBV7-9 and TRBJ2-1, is DTGVSQNPRHKITKRGQNVTFRCDPISEHNRLYWYRQTLGQGPEFLTYFQNEAQLEKSRLLSDRFSAERPKGSFSTLEIQRTEQGDSAMYLCASRLATTYNEQFFGPGTRLTVL.

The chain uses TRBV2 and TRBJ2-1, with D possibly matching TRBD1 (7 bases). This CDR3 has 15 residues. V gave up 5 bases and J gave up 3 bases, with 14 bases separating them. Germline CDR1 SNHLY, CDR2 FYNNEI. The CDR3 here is CASSQGGLIYNEQFF. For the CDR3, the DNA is TGTGCCAGCAGTCAGGGGGGACTGATCTACAATGAGCAGTTCTTC.

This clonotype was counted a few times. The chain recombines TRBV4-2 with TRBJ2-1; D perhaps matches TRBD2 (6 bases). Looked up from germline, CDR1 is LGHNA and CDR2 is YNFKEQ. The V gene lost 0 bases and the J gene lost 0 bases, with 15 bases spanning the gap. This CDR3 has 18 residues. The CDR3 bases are TGTGCCAGCAGCCAAGATTGCTGCGGGACCCACTCCTACAATGAGCAGTTCTTC. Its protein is CASSQDCCGTHSYNEQFF.

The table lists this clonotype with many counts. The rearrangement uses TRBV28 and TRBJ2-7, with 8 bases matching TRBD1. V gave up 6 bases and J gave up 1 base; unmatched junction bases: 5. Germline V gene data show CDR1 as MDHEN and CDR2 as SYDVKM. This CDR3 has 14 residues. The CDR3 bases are TGTGCCAGCAGCGGACAGGGACGGTCCTACGAGCAGTACTTC. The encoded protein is CASSGQGRSYEQYF.

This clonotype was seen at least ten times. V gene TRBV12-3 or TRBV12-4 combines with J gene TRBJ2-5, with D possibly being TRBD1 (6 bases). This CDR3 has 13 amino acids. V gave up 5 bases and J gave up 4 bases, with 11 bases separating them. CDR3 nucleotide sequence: TGTGCCAGCAGTGAGACAGGCCCAGAGACCCAGTACTTC. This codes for CASSETGPETQYF.

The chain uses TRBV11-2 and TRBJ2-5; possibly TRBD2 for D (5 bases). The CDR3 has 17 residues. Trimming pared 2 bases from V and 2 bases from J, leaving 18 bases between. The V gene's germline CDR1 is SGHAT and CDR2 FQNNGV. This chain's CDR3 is CASSLFLARSLQETQYF. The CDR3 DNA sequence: TGTGCCAGCAGCTTATTTCTAGCTCGATCCCTGCAAGAGACCCAGTACTTC.

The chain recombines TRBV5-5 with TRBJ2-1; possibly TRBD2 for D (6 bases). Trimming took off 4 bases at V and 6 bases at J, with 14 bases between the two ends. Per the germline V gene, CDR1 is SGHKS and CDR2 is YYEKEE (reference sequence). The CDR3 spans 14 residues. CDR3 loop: CASSHGSGGNEQFF. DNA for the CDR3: TGTGCCAGCAGCCACGGGAGCGGAGGCAATGAGCAGTTCTTC.

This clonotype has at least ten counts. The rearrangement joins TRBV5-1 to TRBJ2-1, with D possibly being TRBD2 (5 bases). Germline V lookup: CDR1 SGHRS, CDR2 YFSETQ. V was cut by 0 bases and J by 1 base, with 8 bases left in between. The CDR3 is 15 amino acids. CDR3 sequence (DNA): TGCGCCAGCAGCTTGGGGGAGCGGTCCTACAATGAGCAGTTCTTC. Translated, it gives CASSLGERSYNEQFF. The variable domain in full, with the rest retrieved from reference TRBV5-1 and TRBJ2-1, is KAGVTQTPRYLIKTRGQQVTLSCSPISGHRSVSWYQQTPGQGLQFLFEYFSETQRNKGNFPGRFSGRQFSNSRSEMNVSTLELGDSALYLCASSLGERSYNEQFFGPGTRLTVL.

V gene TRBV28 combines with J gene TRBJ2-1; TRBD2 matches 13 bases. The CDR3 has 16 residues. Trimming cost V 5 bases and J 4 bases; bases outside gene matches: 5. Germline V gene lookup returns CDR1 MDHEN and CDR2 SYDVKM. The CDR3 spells CASSPRTSGGYNEQFF. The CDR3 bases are TGTGCCAGCAGTCCGCGGACTAGCGGGGGTTACAATGAGCAGTTCTTC.

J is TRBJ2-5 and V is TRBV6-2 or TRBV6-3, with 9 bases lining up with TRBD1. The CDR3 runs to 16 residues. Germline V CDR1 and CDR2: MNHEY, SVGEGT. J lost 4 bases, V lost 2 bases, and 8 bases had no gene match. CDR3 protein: CASSYALGQGGETQYF. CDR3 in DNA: TGTGCCAGCAGTTACGCCCTGGGACAGGGAGGAGAGACCCAGTACTTC.

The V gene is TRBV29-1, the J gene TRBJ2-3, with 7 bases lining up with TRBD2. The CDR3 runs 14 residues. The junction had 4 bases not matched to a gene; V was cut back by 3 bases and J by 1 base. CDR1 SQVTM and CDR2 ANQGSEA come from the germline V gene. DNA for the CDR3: TGCAGCGTTGATGAAGGGAGGGGCACAGATACGCAGTATTTT. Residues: CSVDEGRGTDTQYF.

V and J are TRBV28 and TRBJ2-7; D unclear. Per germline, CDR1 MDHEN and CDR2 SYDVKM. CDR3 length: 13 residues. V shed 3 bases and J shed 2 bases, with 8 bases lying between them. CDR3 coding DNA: TGTGCCAGCAGTTTTGGCCGACCCTACGAGCAGTACTTC. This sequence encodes CASSFGRPYEQYF.

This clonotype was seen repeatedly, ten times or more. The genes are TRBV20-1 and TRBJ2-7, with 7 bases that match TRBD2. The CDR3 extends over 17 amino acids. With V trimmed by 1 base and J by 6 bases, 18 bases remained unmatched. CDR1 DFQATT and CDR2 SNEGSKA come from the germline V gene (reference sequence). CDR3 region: CSARGVEGGPILGEQYF. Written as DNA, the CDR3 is TGCAGTGCTAGAGGTGTCGAGGGAGGGCCGATATTAGGCGAGCAGTACTTC.

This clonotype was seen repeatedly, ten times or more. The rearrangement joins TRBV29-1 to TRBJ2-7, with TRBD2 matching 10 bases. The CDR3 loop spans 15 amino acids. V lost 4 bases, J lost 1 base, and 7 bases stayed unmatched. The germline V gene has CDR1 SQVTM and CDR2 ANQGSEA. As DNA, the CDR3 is TGCAGCGTTGTGGCTAGCGGGAGAAGGTCCTACGAGCAGTACTTC. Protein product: CSVVASGRRSYEQYF.

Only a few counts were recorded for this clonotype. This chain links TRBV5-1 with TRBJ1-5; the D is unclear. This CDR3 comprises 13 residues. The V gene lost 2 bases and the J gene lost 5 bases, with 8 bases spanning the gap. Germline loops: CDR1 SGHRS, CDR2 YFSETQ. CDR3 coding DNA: TGCGCCAGCAGCTTTGAGGGCTATCAGCCCCAGCATTTT. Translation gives CASSFEGYQPQHF. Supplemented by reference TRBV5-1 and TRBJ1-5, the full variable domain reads KAGVTQTPRYLIKTRGQQVTLSCSPISGHRSVSWYQQTPGQGLQFLFEYFSETQRNKGNFPGRFSGRQFSNSRSEMNVSTLELGDSALYLCASSFEGYQPQHFGDGTRLSIL.

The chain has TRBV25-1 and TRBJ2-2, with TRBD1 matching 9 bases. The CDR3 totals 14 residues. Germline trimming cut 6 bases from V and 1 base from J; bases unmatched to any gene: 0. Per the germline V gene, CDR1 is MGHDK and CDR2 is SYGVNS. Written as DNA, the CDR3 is TGTGCCAGCAGGGACAGGGGGAACACCGGGGAGCTGTTTTTT. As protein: CASRDRGNTGELFF.

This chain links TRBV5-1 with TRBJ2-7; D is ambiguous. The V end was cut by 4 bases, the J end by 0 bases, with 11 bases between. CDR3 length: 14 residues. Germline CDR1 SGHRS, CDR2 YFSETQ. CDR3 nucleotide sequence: TGCGCCAGCAGCCGAAATCTTTTCTCCTACGAGCAGTACTTC. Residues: CASSRNLFSYEQYF. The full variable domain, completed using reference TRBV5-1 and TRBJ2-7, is KAGVTQTPRYLIKTRGQQVTLSCSPISGHRSVSWYQQTPGQGLQFLFEYFSETQRNKGNFPGRFSGRQFSNSRSEMNVSTLELGDSALYLCASSRNLFSYEQYFGPGTRLTVT.